The 9 T cell receptor beta chains reported below all come from one sample, sequenced in a study of blood T cell repertoires in COVID-19. TCRdb keeps only in-frame clones here, not all; method: immunoSEQ multiplex PCR. The sample lists over 130,000 clones, roughly 88% occurring once. The specimen was peripheral blood. The receptors shown here come from a human donor in a cohort sampled during active COVID-19.

This clone was seen a single time. The J gene is TRBJ2-7, the V gene TRBV27; 9 bases align to TRBD1. J lost 3 bases, V lost 3 bases, and 3 bases had no gene match. CDR3 length: 14 amino acids. The germline V gene encodes CDR1 MNHEY and CDR2 SMNVEV (reference sequence). The CDR3 region is CASSFRQGGYEQYF. The CDR3 coding sequence is TGTGCCAGCAGTTTTCGACAGGGGGGCTACGAGCAGTACTTC.

The chain joins TRBV7-9 to TRBJ2-7, with a possible D match to TRBD1 (6 bases). The V gene's germline CDR1 is SEHNR and CDR2 FQNEAQ (reference sequence). Trimming removed 7 bases at V and 2 bases at J, with 15 bases between. The length of the CDR3 is 14 residues. The CDR3 sequence: CASTSDSSPYEQYF. CDR3 in DNA: TGTGCCAGCACCTCGGACAGCTCCCCCTACGAGCAGTACTTC. Complete variable domain (other parts from reference TRBV7-9 and TRBJ2-7): DTGVSQNPRHKITKRGQNVTFRCDPISEHNRLYWYRQTLGQGPEFLTYFQNEAQLEKSRLLSDRFSAERPKGSFSTLEIQRTEQGDSAMYLCASTSDSSPYEQYFGPGTRLTVT.

V is TRBV5-5 and J is TRBJ1-1; 9 positions agree with TRBD1. The CDR3 has 15 residues. V shed 0 bases and J 4 bases; nucleotides not matched to a gene: 4. Germline assignment: CDR1 SGHKS and CDR2 YYEKEE (reference sequence). The CDR3 loop reads CASSLGGTGRTEAFF. CDR3 nucleotides: TGTGCCAGCAGCTTGGGGGGGACAGGGCGCACTGAAGCTTTCTTT. The variable domain in full, completed from reference TRBV5-5 and TRBJ1-1, reads DAGVTQSPTHLIKTRGQQVTLRCSPISGHKSVSWYQQVLGQGPQFIFQYYEKEERGRGNFPDRFSARQFPNYSSELNVNALLLGDSALYLCASSLGGTGRTEAFFGQGTRLTVV.

As for this clone: One end of the junction is discordant with germline, which a read error may explain. The rearrangement joins TRBV6-6 to TRBJ1-4; D unclear. Per germline, CDR1 MNHNY and CDR2 SVGAGI (reference sequence). The CDR3 is 12 residues long. In DNA form, the CDR3 reads TGTGCCAGCAGCCGCATTGGAGAAAGACTGTTTTTT. This codes for CASSRIGERLFF.

The genes are TRBV7-8 and TRBJ2-1, with 13 bases matching TRBD2. Germline loops: CDR1 SGHVS, CDR2 FQNEAQ. The J segment lost 2 bases and the V segment lost 5 bases, leaving 12 bases of the junction unmatched. CDR3 length equals 19 residues. The CDR3 DNA is TGTGCCAGCAGCGGGGGACTAGCGGGGAGCCTGAGGCCCTACAATGAGCAGTTCTTC. Translated, it gives CASSGGLAGSLRPYNEQFF.

This rearrangement joins TRBV10-3 to TRBJ1-6, with 7 bases lining up with TRBD1. Trimming removed 9 bases from V and 6 bases from J; junction bases left unmatched: 5. Germline CDR1 is ENHRY and CDR2 is SYGVKD. The CDR3 is 13 amino acids. This CDR3 reads CAITGQPNSPLHF. CDR3 bases: TGTGCCATTACGGGACAGCCTAATTCACCCCTCCACTTT.

This clone was picked up one time. The rearrangement joins TRBV18 to TRBJ1-3, with TRBD1 identical over 7 bases. This CDR3 region has 16 residues. With 2 bases clipped from V and 2 bases from J, the junction kept 6 bases outside the gene matches. CDR1 is KGHSH, CDR2 LQKENI, per germline. The CDR3 region is CASSPGTTGAGNTIYF. As DNA, the CDR3 is TGTGCCAGCTCACCAGGAACCACAGGGGCTGGAAACACCATATATTTT.

J is TRBJ1-4 and V is TRBV4-1; TRBD1 might be the D (5 bases). The CDR3 is made up of 16 amino acids. V was cut by 4 bases and J by 2 bases, with 14 bases left in between. The V gene's germline CDR1 is MGHRA and CDR2 YSYEKL. The CDR3 DNA sequence: TGCGCCAGCAGCCTCGGCCGGGGGGTGACTAATGAAAAACTGTTTTTT. Translated: CASSLGRGVTNEKLFF.

V gene TRBV7-8 combines with J gene TRBJ1-5; D perhaps matches TRBD1 (6 bases). V was shortened by 5 bases and J by 1 base, with 9 bases between the two germline ends. CDR1 and CDR2 (germline): SGHVS, FQNEAQ. CDR3 length equals 14 residues. CDR3 DNA: TGTGCCAGCAGCCCCGGGACAAGCAATCAGCCCCAGCATTTT. Its protein is CASSPGTSNQPQHF.